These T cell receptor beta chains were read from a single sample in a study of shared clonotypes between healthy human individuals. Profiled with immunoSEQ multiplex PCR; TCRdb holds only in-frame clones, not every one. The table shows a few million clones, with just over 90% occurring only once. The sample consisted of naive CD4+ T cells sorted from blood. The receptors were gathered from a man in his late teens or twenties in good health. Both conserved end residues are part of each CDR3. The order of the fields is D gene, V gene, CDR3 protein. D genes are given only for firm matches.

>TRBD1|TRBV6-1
CASSEAGGQGLGGNTIYF
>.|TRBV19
CASNTQSWGDSNTGELFF
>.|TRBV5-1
CASREPDGKAFF
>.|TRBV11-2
CASSLGTEYGYTF
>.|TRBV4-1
CASSQGITGSYEQYF
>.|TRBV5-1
CASSSGGGEETQYF
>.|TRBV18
CASSYGGTEAFF
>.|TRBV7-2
CASSLSFKSHGEQYF
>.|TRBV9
CASSVGFSGRGPYNEQFF
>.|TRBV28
CAISTDSFYGYTF
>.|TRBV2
CASRDSAGANQPQHF
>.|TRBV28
CASRIGLSNQPQHF
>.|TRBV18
CASSPPGQGGATEAFF
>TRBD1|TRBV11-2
CASSTGTGSTGELFF
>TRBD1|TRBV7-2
CASSYTGGEGNIQYF
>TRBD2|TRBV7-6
CASSPRRSGRASGSYNEQFF